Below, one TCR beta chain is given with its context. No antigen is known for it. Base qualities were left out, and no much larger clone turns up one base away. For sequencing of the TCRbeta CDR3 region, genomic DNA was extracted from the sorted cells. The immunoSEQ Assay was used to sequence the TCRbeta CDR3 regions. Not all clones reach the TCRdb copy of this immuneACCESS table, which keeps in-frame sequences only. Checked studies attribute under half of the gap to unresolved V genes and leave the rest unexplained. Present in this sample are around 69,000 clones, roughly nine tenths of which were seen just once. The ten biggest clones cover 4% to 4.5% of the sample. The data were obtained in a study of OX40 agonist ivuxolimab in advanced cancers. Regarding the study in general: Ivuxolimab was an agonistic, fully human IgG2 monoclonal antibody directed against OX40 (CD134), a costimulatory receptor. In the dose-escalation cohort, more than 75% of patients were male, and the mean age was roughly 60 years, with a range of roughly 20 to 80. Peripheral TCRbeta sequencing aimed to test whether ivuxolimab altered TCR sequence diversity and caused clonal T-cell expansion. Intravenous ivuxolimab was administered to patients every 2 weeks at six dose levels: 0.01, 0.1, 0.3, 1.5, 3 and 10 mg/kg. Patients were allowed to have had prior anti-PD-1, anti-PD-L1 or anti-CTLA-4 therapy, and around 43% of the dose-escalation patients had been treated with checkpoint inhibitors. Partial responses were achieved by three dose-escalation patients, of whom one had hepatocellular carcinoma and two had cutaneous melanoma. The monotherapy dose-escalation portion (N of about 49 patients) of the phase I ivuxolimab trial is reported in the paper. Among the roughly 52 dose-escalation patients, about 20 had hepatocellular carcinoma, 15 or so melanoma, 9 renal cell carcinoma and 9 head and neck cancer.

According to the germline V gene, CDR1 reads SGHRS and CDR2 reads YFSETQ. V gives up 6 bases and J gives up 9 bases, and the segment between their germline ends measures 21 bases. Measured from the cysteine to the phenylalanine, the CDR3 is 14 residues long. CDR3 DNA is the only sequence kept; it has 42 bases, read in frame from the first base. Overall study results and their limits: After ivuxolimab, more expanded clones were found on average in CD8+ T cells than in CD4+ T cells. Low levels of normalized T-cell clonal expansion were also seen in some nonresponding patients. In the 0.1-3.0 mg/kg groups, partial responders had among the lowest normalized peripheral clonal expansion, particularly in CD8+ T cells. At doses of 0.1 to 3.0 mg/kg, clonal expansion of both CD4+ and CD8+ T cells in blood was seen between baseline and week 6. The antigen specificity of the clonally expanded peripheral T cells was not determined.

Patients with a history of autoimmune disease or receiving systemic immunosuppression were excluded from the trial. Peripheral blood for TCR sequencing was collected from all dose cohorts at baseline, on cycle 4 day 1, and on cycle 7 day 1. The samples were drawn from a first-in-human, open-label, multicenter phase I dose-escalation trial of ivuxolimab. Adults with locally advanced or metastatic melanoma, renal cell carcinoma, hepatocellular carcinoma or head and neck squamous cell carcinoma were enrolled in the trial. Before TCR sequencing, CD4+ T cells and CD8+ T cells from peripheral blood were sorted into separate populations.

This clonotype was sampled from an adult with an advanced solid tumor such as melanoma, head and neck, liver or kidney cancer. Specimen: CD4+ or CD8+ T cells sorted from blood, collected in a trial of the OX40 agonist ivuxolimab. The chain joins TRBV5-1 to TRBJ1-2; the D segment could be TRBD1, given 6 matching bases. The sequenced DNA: TGCGCCAGCAACTCAGGGGTAGATTTTATGAGCTACACCTTC. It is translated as CASNSGVDFMSYTF.